The clone carrying this T cell receptor (beta chain) has just one count. Its cognate antigen is unknown. Some clones are missing from TCRdb's copy, which holds only in-frame ones; the method was immunoSEQ multiplex PCR. The table records 70,000 to 95,000 clones, 92% of them present only once. This sample stems from a study of resident and recirculating memory T cells in vitiligo. Findings of the study overall: Vitiligo lesions lacked a unique dominant clone, and clonality varied. Sequences differed between biopsy sites and patients, suggesting private specificity.

Germline assignment: CDR1 KGHSH and CDR2 LQKENI. This CDR3 contains 15 residues. The V gene end was trimmed by 0 bases and the J gene end by 2 bases; junction bases not matched to a gene: 3. The rearrangement links TRBV18 to TRBJ2-7, with 8 bases matching TRBD2. Sequencing was performed on blood. This sequence was found in a male donor with vitiligo. The chain's CDR3 is CASSPPGRAAYEQYF. For the CDR3, the DNA is TGTGCCAGCTCACCACCCGGGAGGGCCGCCTACGAGCAGTACTTC.